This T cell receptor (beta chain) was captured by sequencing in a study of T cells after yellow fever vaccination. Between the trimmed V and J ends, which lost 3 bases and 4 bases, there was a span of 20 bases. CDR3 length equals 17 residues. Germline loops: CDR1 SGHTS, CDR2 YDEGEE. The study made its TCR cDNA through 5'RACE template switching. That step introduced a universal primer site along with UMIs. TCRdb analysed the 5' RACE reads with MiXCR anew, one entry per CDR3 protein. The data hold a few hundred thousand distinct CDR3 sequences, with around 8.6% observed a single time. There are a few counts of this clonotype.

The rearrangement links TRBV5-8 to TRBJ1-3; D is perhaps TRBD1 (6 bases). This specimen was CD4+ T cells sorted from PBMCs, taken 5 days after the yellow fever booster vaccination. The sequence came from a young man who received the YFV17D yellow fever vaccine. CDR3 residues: CASSSSTDRSAGNTIYF. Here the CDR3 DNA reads TGTGCCAGCAGCTCCTCCACTGACAGGTCTGCGGGAAACACCATATATTTT.